These T cell receptor beta chains were read from a single sample in a study of T-cell reconstitution after alpha-beta-depleted transplantation in children. TCRdb used MiXCR to reprocess the PCR reads, holding one entry per CDR3 protein. The sample contains about 980,000 distinct CDR3 sequences, roughly 29% of which appear only once. Sequenced material: PBMCs, mostly from graft donor cells, taken 360 days after TCRalphabeta/CD19-depleted stem cell transplant. The receptors shown here come from a boy younger than two who had a stem cell transplant for SCID, so the T cells may come from the graft donor. Both conserved end residues are part of each CDR3. A D gene is named only where the DNA matches it firmly. Clone size, where shown, is once, few, many, or a class for clones that have expanded.

few,TRBV12-3/TRBV12-4,TRBJ2-2,.,TGTGCCAGCAGTTTGGCAGCGGATACCGGGGAGCTGTTTTTT,CASSLAADTGELFF
few,TRBV29-1,TRBJ2-1,TRBD1,TGCAGCGTCGAACGGTGGCAGGGGGCGGATGAGCAGTTCTTC,CSVERWQGADEQFF
.,TRBV29-1,TRBJ2-2,.,TGCAGCGCTGGGACTCTCACCGGGGAGCTGTTTTTT,CSAGTLTGELFF
.,TRBV6-2/TRBV6-3,TRBJ2-5,TRBD2,TGTGCCAGCAGTTCCCTAGCGGGGTCGGAGACCCAGTACTTC,CASSSLAGSETQYF
.,TRBV6-5,TRBJ2-1,.,TGTGCCAGCAGTTATCGGGGGGCTGGTGAGCAGTTCTTC,CASSYRGAGEQFF
.,TRBV5-1,TRBJ2-2,.,TGCGCCAGCAGCTTGCAAAGGGCCACCGGGGAGCTGTTTTTT,CASSLQRATGELFF
few,TRBV11-2,TRBJ2-1,.,TGTGCCAGCAGCCACCTCCCCCTCAATGAGCAGTTCTTC,CASSHLPLNEQFF
.,TRBV4-1,TRBJ2-2,.,TGCGCCAGCAGCCAGTCAACAGGGCCCCGGGAGCTGTTTTTT,CASSQSTGPRELFF
many,TRBV5-1,TRBJ2-3,TRBD2,TGCGCCAGCAGCTTGGGGACTAGCGGGCTCGGAGATACGCAGTATTTT,CASSLGTSGLGDTQYF
.,TRBV25-1,TRBJ2-3,TRBD2,TGTGCCAGCAGTGAAACCCGACTAGCGGGGGGCCCCACAGATACGCAGTATTTT,CASSETRLAGGPTDTQYF
few,TRBV15,TRBJ2-3,.,TGTGCCACCAGCAGAGGTGGGATTCTCACAGATACGCAGTATTTT,CATSRGGILTDTQYF
.,TRBV7-9,TRBJ2-5,.,TGTGCCAGCAGCACCGGACAGACACCTATCCAAGAGACCCAGTACTTC,CASSTGQTPIQETQYF
.,TRBV20-1,TRBJ2-3,.,TGCAGTGCTACTCTCAATTCAGTGGGGTTATTAAGTACGCAGTATTTT,CSATLNSVGLLSTQYF
few,TRBV20-1,TRBJ2-3,.,TGCAGTGCTAGAGAGTGGGGGGCGGTTTTGTATACGCAGTATTTT,CSAREWGAVLYTQYF
few,TRBV20-1,TRBJ2-5,TRBD1,TGCAGTGCTAGAGTATTCGGCAGGGGGCGAATAGGTCAAGAGACCCAGTACTTC,CSARVFGRGRIGQETQYF
.,TRBV4-3,TRBJ2-1,TRBD2,TGCGCCAGCAGCCAAGAAGGACTAGCGGGGGGTCCGAGCTCCTACAATGAGCAGTTCTTC,CASSQEGLAGGPSSYNEQFF
few,TRBV20-1,TRBJ2-1,TRBD2,TGCAGTGCTAGGGGGACTAGCGGGGGGGCCGAGAAGTTCTTC,CSARGTSGGAEKFF
.,TRBV20-1,TRBJ2-1,.,TGCAGTGCTAGAGCCCCTGGACCTGGACGGCGGCGGGGCAATGAGCAGTTCTTC,CSARAPGPGRRRGNEQFF
few,TRBV24-1,TRBJ2-1,.,TGTGCCACCAGTGATCCGAACTCCTACAATGAGCAGTTCTTC,CATSDPNSYNEQFF
.,TRBV4-3,TRBJ1-1,.,TGCGCCAGCAGCGTCCGGGACGGCGGAATCGCTGAAGCTTTCTTT,CASSVRDGGIAEAFF
few,TRBV7-6,TRBJ2-5,.,TGTGCCAGCAGCTTATTCGGCCAAGAGACCCAGTACTTC,CASSLFGQETQYF
few,TRBV5-1,TRBJ2-2,.,TGCGCCAGCAGCTGGAACCCGGGAACGAACACCGGGGAGCTGTTTTTT,CASSWNPGTNTGELFF